A single sample is the source of the 3 T cell receptor beta chains below, sequenced in a study of blood T cell repertoires in COVID-19. Measured with immunoSEQ multiplex PCR; TCRdb has only the in-frame clones, and not every one. The profile shows some 300,000 clones, about 91% of them singletons. The sequenced material came from peripheral blood. The receptor set was obtained from a woman aged 25 to 45 who had recovered from COVID-19.

CDR3 in amino acids: CASSLGDNSPLHF. CDR3 nucleotide sequence: TGTGCCAGCAGCTTAGGAGATAATTCACCCCTCCACTTT. The chain links TRBV7-8 to TRBJ1-6; D is undetermined. The CDR3 has 13 amino acids. The V end was cut by 1 base, the J end by 5 bases, with 3 bases between. Germline lookup yields CDR1 SGHVS and CDR2 FQNEAQ.

The chain carries TRBV2 and TRBJ2-3, with D possibly matching TRBD1 (6 bases). Germline V gene data show CDR1 as SNHLY and CDR2 as FYNNEI. The CDR3 length is 14 residues. The ends were cut back, 3 bases at V and 7 bases at J, with 14 bases in the middle. CDR3 nucleotide sequence: TGTGCCAGCAGTGACTCAGGGGCTGGGAATACGCAGTATTTT. As protein: CASSDSGAGNTQYF.

The rearrangement links TRBV6-6 to TRBJ2-1; TRBD2 aligns across 7 bases. Germline CDR1 MNHNY, CDR2 SVGAGI (reference sequence). There are 14 residues in the CDR3. Unmatched junction bases numbered 5, after V lost 3 bases and J lost 6 bases. The CDR3 loop reads CASSYGLESNEQFF. In DNA, the CDR3 is TGTGCCAGCAGTTATGGACTAGAATCCAATGAGCAGTTCTTC.